The rows below give T cell receptor beta chains drawn from one sample of a study of T-cell memory formation after mild COVID-19. TCRdb analysed the 5' RACE reads with MiXCR anew, one entry per CDR3 protein. The sample contains about 15,000 distinct CDR3 sequences, over 20% of which appear only once. Sequencing input: PBMCs or a T cell subset sorted from them (not recorded which). These receptors were taken from a man younger than 30 who had mild COVID-19 (a few samples of this study predate the infection). Cell type and time point are not known. Each CDR3 is given with its conserved first and last residue. A D gene is named only where the DNA matches it firmly. Rows may omit the clone size; those that give it use once, few, many or a size class.

J gene | V gene | clone size | CDR3 length | D gene | CDR3 DNA | CDR3 protein
TRBJ2-1 | TRBV9 | - | 15 | TRBD1 | TGTGCCAGCAGCGTTGCCGGACAGGGGGACAATGAGCAGTTCTTC | CASSVAGQGDNEQFF
TRBJ2-1 | TRBV24-1 | many | 19 | TRBD1 | TGTGCCACCAGTCCCACCGCCCCATTGGGACAGGGATCCTACAATGAGCAGTTCTTC | CATSPTAPLGQGSYNEQFF
TRBJ2-1 | TRBV7-3 | - | 12 | - | TGTGCCCGGTTACCGAACTACAATGAGCAGTTCTTC | CARLPNYNEQFF
TRBJ1-2 | TRBV12-3/TRBV12-4 | - | 13 | TRBD1 | TGTGCCAGCAGTAAGGCAGGGGGGTATGGCTACACCTTC | CASSKAGGYGYTF
TRBJ2-7 | TRBV12-3/TRBV12-4 | many | 15 | - | TGTGCCAGCAGTACACCGGACGGAATTACCTACGAGCAGTACTTC | CASSTPDGITYEQYF
TRBJ2-3 | TRBV7-6 | few | 15 | TRBD2 | TGTGCCAGCAGCTTATTGGTAGCGGGGACAGATACGCAGTATTTT | CASSLLVAGTDTQYF
TRBJ1-5 | TRBV12-3/TRBV12-4 | - | 12 | - | TGTGCCAGCAGTTCAATGAATCAGCCCCAGCATTTT | CASSSMNQPQHF
TRBJ1-3 | TRBV7-9 | many | 19 | TRBD1 | TGTGCCAGCAGCTTCCTTACTCCGGGACAGGTTCACTCTGGAAACACCATATATTTT | CASSFLTPGQVHSGNTIYF
TRBJ1-2 | TRBV19 | many | 13 | - | TGTGCCAGTAGGGGCTCGGCCCTCTATGGCTACACCTTC | CASRGSALYGYTF
TRBJ2-3 | TRBV7-9 | many | 15 | TRBD2 | TGTGCCAGCAGCCCCAGGGACTATGACACAGATACGCAGTATTTT | CASSPRDYDTDTQYF
TRBJ2-7 | TRBV2 | few | 11 | - | TGTGCCAGCACCGACACCTACGAGCAGTACTTC | CASTDTYEQYF
TRBJ1-6 | TRBV7-2 | few | 16 | - | TGTGCCAGCAGCTTACGGATGGGGTACTTGAATTCACCCCTCCACTTT | CASSLRMGYLNSPLHF
TRBJ2-5 | TRBV7-9 | many | 15 | - | TGTGCCAGCAGTAGAGTCGTGGTAGGGGGAGAGACCCAGTACTTC | CASSRVVVGGETQYF
TRBJ1-1 | TRBV6-5 | few | 12 | - | TGTGCCAGCAGTCATCAGGGCTTTGAAGCTTTCTTT | CASSHQGFEAFF
TRBJ2-6 | TRBV3-1 | many | 17 | - | TGTGCCAGCACCCGTGCCAGGATCAGCTCTGGGGCCAACGTCCTGACTTTC | CASTRARISSGANVLTF
TRBJ2-1 | TRBV7-8 | many | 16 | TRBD1 | TGTGCCAGCAGCTTACAAGGGACAGGGGGTAACAATGAGCAGTTCTTC | CASSLQGTGGNNEQFF
TRBJ2-7 | TRBV5-1 | many | 18 | TRBD2 | TGCGCCAGCAGCTTGGGTGTGGGTCTGGGACTAGCGATTTACGAGCAGTACTTC | CASSLGVGLGLAIYEQYF
TRBJ2-3 | TRBV7-3 | many | 15 | - | TGTGCCAGCAGCTTAATGGGGGAGCGCACAGATACGCAGTATTTT | CASSLMGERTDTQYF
TRBJ1-1 | TRBV27 | many | 16 | - | TGTGCCAGCGGTCTACCCTTCAGGGTTTCGGACACTGAAGCTTTCTTT | CASGLPFRVSDTEAFF
TRBJ2-1 | TRBV7-6 | - | 21 | TRBD2 | TGTGCCAGCAGCCACCCCGAGGACCTAGCGGGAGGGCCCGGGGGCCACAATGAGCAGTTCTTC | CASSHPEDLAGGPGGHNEQFF
TRBJ2-7 | TRBV11-1 | - | 15 | TRBD2 | TGTGCCAGCAGCTACGGGACTAGCGGCTCCTACGAGCAGTACTTC | CASSYGTSGSYEQYF
TRBJ2-2 | TRBV5-1 | many | 17 | TRBD1 | TGCGCCAGCAGCACCGGGACAGGGTATCTTTTGCTCCGGGAGCTGTTTTTT | CASSTGTGYLLLRELFF
TRBJ2-7 | TRBV25-1 | - | 14 | - | TGTGCCAGCAGTGATACAGGCCGGAACTACGAGCAGTACTTC | CASSDTGRNYEQYF
TRBJ1-3 | TRBV19 | - | 16 | - | TGTGCCAGTACTACCTTCAACAGGAACTCTGGAAACACCATATATTTT | CASTTFNRNSGNTIYF